The clone carrying this T cell receptor beta chain occurred many times. As yet, its antigen is unknown. Healthy HIV-negative adults with no recent acute infections or vaccinations were recruited as donors. The data were obtained in a study of shared clonotypes between healthy human individuals. About the study: CD4 naive cells filled three plates per donor, CD4 memory three, CD8 naive two and CD8 memory one.

Study findings and constraints: Clonotypes shared by all four sorted-subset donors had higher generation probabilities than non-shared clonotypes. Sorted-subset samples were not fully sequenced, rarefaction indicated.

V was trimmed by 6 bases and J by 7 bases, leaving 9 bases between them. The CDR3 is 12 residues long. Germline V lookup: CDR1 SNHLY, CDR2 FYNNEI. Sequenced by immunoSEQ multiplex PCR; TCRdb stores in-frame clones only, minus some. This sample has around 940,000 clones, with more than 75% found just once. Sequencing was performed on memory CD4+ T cells sorted from blood. Sample subset: CD45RA-negative fraction. The TCR comes from a man between 18 and 29 years old in good health. The chain is built from TRBV2 and TRBJ2-2, with D unclear. CDR3 DNA sequence: TGTGCCAGCAGGCAAGAGTTCGGGGAGCTGTTTTTT. Translation gives CASRQEFGELFF.